Below, one TCR beta chain is given with its context. The sample comes from a study of cytomegalovirus exposure and HLA in healthy donors. This PCR relied on a set of 60 Vbeta primers and 13 Jbeta primers. Only in-frame clones appear in the TCRdb table, and some are missing; sequencing was by immunoSEQ multiplex PCR. The sample has roughly 130,000 clones; less than 80% are singletons. CDR1 is WSHSY, CDR2 SAAADI, per germline. V was shortened by 8 bases and J by 0 bases, with 15 bases between the two germline ends. The CDR3 covers 15 residues. The material sequenced was PBMCs. The clonotype comes from a man in his forties in good health and CMV-seropositive. The chain employs TRBV10-2 and TRBJ2-3; tentative D call: TRBD2 (6 bases). CDR3 DNA: TGCGCCAGCTGGAGGTGGCGGGACAGCACAGATACGCAGTATTTT. This codes for CASWRWRDSTDTQYF.